Below, one TCR beta chain is given with its context. TCRdb's copy holds only in-frame clones and misses some; the assay was immunoSEQ multiplex PCR. The profile covers 75,000 to 90,000 clones, with under 95% appearing a single time and 8.4% taken by the ten largest. This specimen comes from a study of OX40 agonist ivuxolimab in advanced cancers. The CDR3 length is 12 residues. V dropped 4 bases and J dropped 4 bases, with 8 bases sitting between them. Germline V gene data show CDR1 as LNHDA and CDR2 as SQIVND (reference sequence). The TCR was taken from an adult with an advanced solid tumor such as melanoma, head and neck, liver or kidney cancer. Sequencing was performed on CD4+ or CD8+ T cells sorted from blood, taken in a trial of the OX40 agonist ivuxolimab. This chain links TRBV19 with TRBJ2-7; D is possibly TRBD1 (6 bases). The CDR3 spells CASSTGQYEQYF. The DNA for the CDR3 is TGTGCCAGTAGTACCGGACAGTACGAGCAGTACTTC.